This T cell receptor (beta chain) appears in the sequencing data of a study of blood T cell repertoires in COVID-19. Study information: T cells, B-cell-depleted T cells, or PBMCs provided the cDNA or gDNA that served as material.

The CDR3 contains 16 residues. Per germline, CDR1 SEHNR and CDR2 FQNEAQ (reference sequence). V was clipped by 4 bases and J by 2 bases; unmatched bases: 10. Generated by immunoSEQ multiplex PCR, the TCRdb table keeps only in-frame clones and is missing some. The sample shows about 260,000 clones, about 89% of them seen only once. The receptor was derived from a woman aged 50 to 60 with acute or convalescent COVID-19. This chain uses TRBV7-9 with TRBJ2-5; 7 positions match TRBD1. Sequencing was done on a sample of peripheral blood. The CDR3: CASSSTGVPIQETQYF. In nucleotides, the CDR3 is TGTGCCAGCAGCTCCACAGGGGTTCCTATACAAGAGACCCAGTACTTC.